This entry lists 9 T cell receptor beta chains sequenced from one sample in a study of control samples from healthy donors and cancer patients. TCRdb's copy holds only in-frame clones and misses some; the assay was immunoSEQ multiplex PCR. There are roughly 100,000 clones in the sample; around 88% occur only once, and 19% lies in the top ten. Material: PBMCs. The source is a man aged 55 to 70 with lung cancer.

This chain joins TRBV5-4 and TRBJ1-2, with D possibly TRBD1 on 6 matching bases. The V end lost 1 base, the J end lost 5 bases, and 24 bases lay between the germline ends. The CDR3 runs 18 residues. Looked up from germline, CDR1 is SGHNT and CDR2 is YYREEE (reference sequence). The chain's CDR3 is CASSLIGAGDPSTYGYTF. The CDR3 region has the DNA TGTGCCAGCAGCTTGATTGGGGCAGGGGACCCCTCTACATATGGCTACACCTTC.

The chain recombines TRBV12-3 or TRBV12-4 with TRBJ1-1; D is undetermined. The V gene lost 2 bases and the J gene lost 4 bases, with 5 bases spanning the gap. The CDR3 runs 12 residues. The CDR3 DNA follows: TGTGCCAGCAGTTTATTGAGCACTGAAGCTTTCTTT. Amino acid sequence: CASSLLSTEAFF.

The rearrangement links TRBV7-9 to TRBJ1-5; 7 bases agree with TRBD1. This CDR3 contains 15 residues. Trimming at V came to 4 bases and at J to 1 base, leaving 4 bases not matched to a gene. CDR1 is SEHNR and CDR2 is FQNEAQ in the germline V gene (reference sequence). This CDR3 is CASSSNRGSNQPQHF. The CDR3 DNA reads as TGTGCCAGCAGCTCGAACAGGGGAAGCAATCAGCCCCAGCATTTT.

The rearrangement links TRBV6-2 or TRBV6-3 to TRBJ2-3, with no clear D. V lost 2 bases, J lost 2 bases, and 8 bases lay in between. The CDR3 is 14 amino acids. Germline CDR1 MNHEY, CDR2 SVGEGT. Here the CDR3 DNA reads TGTGCCAGCAGTTACCTTATGTCCACAGATACGCAGTATTTT. Its protein is CASSYLMSTDTQYF.

The rearrangement uses TRBV27 and TRBJ1-5; TRBD1 might be the D (6 bases). The CDR3 has 14 residues. CDR1 MNHEY and CDR2 SMNVEV come from the germline V gene (reference sequence). Trimming left V 7 bases short and J 4 bases short, with 14 bases between. CDR3 nucleotide sequence: TGTGCCAGCAAGGGCGGACAGACTAATCAGCCCCAGCATTTT. Amino acids: CASKGGQTNQPQHF.

CDR3 amino acids: CASSSIGNEQFF. The CDR3 region has the DNA TGTGCCAGCAGTTCCATCGGCAATGAGCAGTTCTTC. The rearrangement uses TRBV12-3 or TRBV12-4 and TRBJ2-1; D is unresolved. This CDR3 has 12 amino acids. V gave up 4 bases and J gave up 6 bases, with 7 bases separating them.

The rearrangement joins TRBV12-5 to TRBJ1-5, with a weak D call TRBD1 (5 bases). Germline CDR1 is LGHNT and CDR2 is FRNRAP. The CDR3 runs to 18 residues. With 2 bases removed from V and 4 bases from J, the gap between germline ends came to 21 bases. The CDR3 here is CASGLSLDGQTINQPQHF. The CDR3 DNA follows: TGTGCTAGTGGTTTGAGCCTGGACGGACAAACTATTAATCAGCCCCAGCATTTT.

This clone was recorded only once. The V call is TRBV2, the J call TRBJ2-5, with TRBD1 as a possible D gene (6 bases). The CDR3 totals 13 residues. V was shortened by 5 bases and J by 1 base, with 8 bases between the two germline ends. The germline V gene has CDR1 SNHLY and CDR2 FYNNEI. The CDR3 bases are TGTGCCAGCAGTAGGGACATCCAAGAGACCCAGTACTTC. Translation: CASSRDIQETQYF.

Concerning this clone: A much larger clone sits a single nucleotide away, making a read error possible. The chain couples TRBV5-1 to TRBJ1-2; D might be TRBD1 (6 bases). This CDR3 is built from 15 residues. V gave up 4 bases and J gave up 6 bases, with 19 bases separating them. Per germline, CDR1 SGHRS and CDR2 YFSETQ. Here the CDR3 reads CASSPQPVTGNGYTF. The CDR3, as DNA: TGCGCCAGCAGCCCACAACCCGTGACAGGAAATGGCTACACCTTC.